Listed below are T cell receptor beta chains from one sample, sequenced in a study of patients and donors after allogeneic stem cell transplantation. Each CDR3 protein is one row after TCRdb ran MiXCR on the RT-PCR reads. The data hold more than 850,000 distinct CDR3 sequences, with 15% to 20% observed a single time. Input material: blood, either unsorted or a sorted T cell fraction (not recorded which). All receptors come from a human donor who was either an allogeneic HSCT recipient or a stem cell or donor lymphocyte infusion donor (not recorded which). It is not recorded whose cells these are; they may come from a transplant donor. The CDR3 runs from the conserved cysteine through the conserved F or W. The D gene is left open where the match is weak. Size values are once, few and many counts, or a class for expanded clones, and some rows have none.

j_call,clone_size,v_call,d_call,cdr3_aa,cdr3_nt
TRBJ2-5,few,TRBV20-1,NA,CSAPDSGGETQYF,TGCAGTGCCCCCGATTCTGGCGGGGAGACCCAGTACTTC
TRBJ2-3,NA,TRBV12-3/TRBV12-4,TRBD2,CASSPRLAGGWGTDTQYF,TGTGCCAGCAGTCCCCGACTAGCGGGGGGGTGGGGCACAGATACGCAGTATTTT
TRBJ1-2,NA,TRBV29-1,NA,CSVRRLPPDNYGYTF,TGCAGCGTTCGGCGGCTCCCCCCAGACAACTATGGCTACACCTTC
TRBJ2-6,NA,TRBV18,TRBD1,CASSPPMGQGLTF,TGTGCCAGCTCACCCCCAATGGGACAGGGCCTGACTTTC
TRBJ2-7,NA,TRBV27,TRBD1,CASTLRTGGPYEQYF,TGTGCCAGCACCCTCAGGACAGGGGGCCCCTACGAGCAGTACTTC
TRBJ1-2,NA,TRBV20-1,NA,CSASRDTAIYGYTF,TGCAGTGCTAGTCGGGACACTGCCATCTATGGCTACACCTTC
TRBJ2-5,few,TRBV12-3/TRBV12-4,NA,CASSLGKVETQYF,TGTGCCAGCAGTTTAGGGAAGGTGGAGACCCAGTACTTC
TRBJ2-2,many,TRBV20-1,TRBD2,CSALAENTGELFF,TGCAGTGCTCTAGCGGAAAACACCGGGGAGCTGTTTTTT
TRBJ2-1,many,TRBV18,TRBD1,CASSPRDRGSYNEQFF,TGTGCCAGCTCACCACGGGACAGGGGGAGCTACAATGAGCAGTTCTTC
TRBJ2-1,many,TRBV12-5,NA,CASGLGLDYNEQFF,TGTGCTAGTGGTTTGGGTCTAGATTACAATGAGCAGTTCTTC
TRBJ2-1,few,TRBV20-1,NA,CSASNVRAYNEQFF,TGCAGTGCTAGTAATGTCAGGGCCTACAATGAGCAGTTCTTC
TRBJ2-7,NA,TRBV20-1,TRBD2,CSASGLAGWNYYEQYF,TGCAGTGCTAGTGGACTAGCGGGGTGGAATTATTACGAGCAGTACTTC
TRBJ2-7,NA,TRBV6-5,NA,CASSYSNLGYEQYF,TGTGCCAGCAGTTACTCGAATCTGGGCTACGAGCAGTACTTC
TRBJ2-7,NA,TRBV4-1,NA,CASSDGPINYEQYF,TGCGCCAGCAGCGATGGACCGATTAACTACGAGCAGTACTTC
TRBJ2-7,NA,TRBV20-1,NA,CSASGPTGDEQYF,TGCAGTGCTAGCGGGCCGACGGGCGACGAGCAGTACTTC
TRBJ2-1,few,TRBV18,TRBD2,CASSPRSWRERYEQFF,TGTGCCAGCTCCCCACGTAGTTGGCGGGAGAGGTATGAGCAGTTCTTC
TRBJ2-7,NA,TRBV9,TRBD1,CASSVRDRGSYEQYF,TGTGCCAGCAGCGTCCGGGACAGGGGCTCCTACGAGCAGTACTTC
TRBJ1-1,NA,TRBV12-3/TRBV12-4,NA,CASSLDDVRGNTEAFF,TGTGCCAGCAGTTTAGATGACGTGAGAGGGAACACTGAAGCTTTCTTT
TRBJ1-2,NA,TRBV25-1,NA,CASSEYGGYTF,TGTGCCAGCAGTGAATATGGGGGCTACACCTTC
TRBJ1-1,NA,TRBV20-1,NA,CSARVIGQRNTEAFF,TGCAGTGCTAGAGTGATTGGACAGCGGAACACTGAAGCTTTCTTT
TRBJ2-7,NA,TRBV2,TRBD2,CASEVTSGRAGRSEQYF,TGTGCCAGCGAGGTGACTAGCGGGAGGGCGGGTCGAAGCGAGCAGTACTTC
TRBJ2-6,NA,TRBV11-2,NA,CASSLLGGPAGANVLTF,TGTGCCAGCAGCTTATTAGGGGGTCCGGCTGGGGCCAACGTCCTGACTTTC
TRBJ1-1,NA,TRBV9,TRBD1,CASSEWDSKNTEAFF,TGTGCCAGCAGCGAGTGGGACAGCAAGAACACTGAAGCTTTCTTT
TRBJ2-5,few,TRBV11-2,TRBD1,CASSLDRGSETQYF,TGTGCCAGCAGCTTAGACAGGGGGTCAGAGACCCAGTACTTC
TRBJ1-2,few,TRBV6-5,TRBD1,CASSYLDRVGYGYTF,TGTGCCAGCAGTTACTTGGACAGGGTGGGCTATGGCTACACCTTC
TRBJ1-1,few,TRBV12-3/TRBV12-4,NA,CASSSRAGLRNTEAFF,TGTGCCAGCAGTTCTAGAGCAGGACTTAGGAACACTGAAGCTTTCTTT
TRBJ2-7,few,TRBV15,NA,CATSRPGELRVREQYF,TGTGCCACCAGCAGACCTGGCGAACTCAGGGTGCGCGAGCAGTACTTC
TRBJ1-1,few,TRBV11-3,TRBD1,CASTYRTGANTEAFF,TGTGCCAGCACCTATCGGACAGGGGCGAACACTGAAGCTTTCTTT
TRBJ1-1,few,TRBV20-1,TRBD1,CSALTGGGDTEAFF,TGCAGTGCTCTAACAGGGGGAGGGGACACTGAAGCTTTCTTT
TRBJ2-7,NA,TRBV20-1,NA,CSALTSSYEQYF,TGCAGTGCTTTGACTAGCTCCTACGAGCAGTACTTC
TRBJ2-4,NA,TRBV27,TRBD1,CASSPRQGDQLAKNIQYF,TGTGCCAGCAGTCCCAGGCAGGGGGACCAACTAGCCAAAAACATTCAGTACTTC
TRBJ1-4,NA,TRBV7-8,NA,CASSTDRVGEKLFF,TGTGCCAGCAGCACGGATAGGGTTGGTGAAAAACTGTTTTTT